This T cell receptor beta chain derives from a study of cytomegalovirus exposure and HLA in healthy donors. Study-wide context: HLA-typed donors contributed approximately 86 million unique TCRs, which were held in an early data release.

General study findings and limits: Some segments of the V type, notably TRBV6-2 and TRBV6-3, were excluded as indistinguishable. Later analysis associated a missense DCLRE1C variant with TCR beta V- and J-gene trimming.

The CDR3 totals 16 residues. Both 60 Vbeta primers and 13 Jbeta primers went into the PCR. Only in-frame clones appear in the TCRdb table, and some are missing; sequencing was by immunoSEQ multiplex PCR. The table lists about 150,000 clones, about 72% of them singletons. To note about this clone: Its antigen is not known.

The receptor comes from a man in his 60s in good health and CMV-seronegative. The sample comprised PBMCs. The chain employs TRBV12-2 and TRBJ1-1; the table's D call of TRBD1 was not tested on the DNA. TRBV12-2 counts as a pseudogene. The CDR3 is CARAGQGAPTGDAAFF. The CDR3 region has the DNA TGTGCAAGGGCCGGTCAGGGGGCGCCGACGGGGGATGCAGCTTTCTTT.